This note documents a single TCR beta chain sequence. Its antigen is undetermined. The data were obtained in a study of monozygotic twins with inflammatory bowel disease. Study-wide results and caveats: IBD patients share fewer clonotypes with other people than healthy twins do, especially with disease activity.

Germline CDR1 and CDR2: KGHDR and SFDVKD. CDR3 length: 20 amino acids. From its re-call of the 5' RACE reads, TCRdb lists each CDR3 protein once, without DNA. With under 130,000 distinct CDR3 sequences in the sample, the ten largest clones hold approximately 1.8%. This clonotype was sampled from a human donor with ulcerative colitis or Crohn's disease, or a healthy co-twin of an affected twin (not recorded which). Input material: blood. The rearrangement links TRBV24-1 to TRBJ2-1. CDR3 loop: CATSDLGGSGIKASYNEQFF.